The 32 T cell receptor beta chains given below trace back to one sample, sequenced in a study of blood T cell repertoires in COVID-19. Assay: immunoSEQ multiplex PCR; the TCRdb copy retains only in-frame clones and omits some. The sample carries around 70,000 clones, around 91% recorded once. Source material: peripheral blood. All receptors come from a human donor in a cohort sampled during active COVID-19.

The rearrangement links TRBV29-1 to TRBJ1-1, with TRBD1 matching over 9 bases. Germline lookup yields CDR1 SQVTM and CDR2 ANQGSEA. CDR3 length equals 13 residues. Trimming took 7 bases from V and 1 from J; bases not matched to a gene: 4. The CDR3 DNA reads TGCAGCGCACTGGGACAGGGGAACACTGAAGCTTTCTTT. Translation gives CSALGQGNTEAFF.

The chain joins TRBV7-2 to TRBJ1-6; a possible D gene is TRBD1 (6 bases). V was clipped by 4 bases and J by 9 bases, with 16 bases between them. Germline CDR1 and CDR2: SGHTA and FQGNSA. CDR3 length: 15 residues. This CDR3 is CASSSQAGAISPLHF. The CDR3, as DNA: TGTGCCAGCAGCTCCCAGGCAGGGGCCATTTCACCCCTCCACTTT.

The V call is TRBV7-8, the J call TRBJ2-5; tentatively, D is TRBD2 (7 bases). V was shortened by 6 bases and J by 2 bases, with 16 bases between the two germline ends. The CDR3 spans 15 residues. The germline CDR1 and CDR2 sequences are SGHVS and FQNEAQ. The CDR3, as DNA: TGTGCCAGCAGGGGGAGGGGGGCCTTACAAGAGACCCAGTACTTC. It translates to CASRGRGALQETQYF.

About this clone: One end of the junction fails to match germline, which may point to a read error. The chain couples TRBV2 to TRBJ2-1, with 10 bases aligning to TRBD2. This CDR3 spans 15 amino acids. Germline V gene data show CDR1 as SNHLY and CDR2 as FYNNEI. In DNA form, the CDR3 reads TGTGCCAGCAGTGAATCTAGCGGGGGCCGCAATCAGCAGTTCTTC. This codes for CASSESSGGRNQQFF.

The CDR3 nucleotides read TGTGCCAGTAGCCCGCTTTTGAGCGGCCAAGAGACCCAGTACTTC. Translation gives CASSPLLSGQETQYF. The chain joins TRBV19 to TRBJ2-5; weak D call: TRBD2 (5 bases). V dropped 6 bases and J dropped 1 base, with 15 bases sitting between them. The CDR3 sequence is 15 residues long. Germline CDR1 reads LNHDA; CDR2 reads SQIVND (reference sequence).

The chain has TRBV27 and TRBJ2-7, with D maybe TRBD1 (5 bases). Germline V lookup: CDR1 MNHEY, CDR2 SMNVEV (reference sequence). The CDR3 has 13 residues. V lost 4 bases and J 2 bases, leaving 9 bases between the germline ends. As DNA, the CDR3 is TGTGCCAGCAGTTCCACCAGGGCCTACGAGCAGTACTTC. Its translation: CASSSTRAYEQYF.

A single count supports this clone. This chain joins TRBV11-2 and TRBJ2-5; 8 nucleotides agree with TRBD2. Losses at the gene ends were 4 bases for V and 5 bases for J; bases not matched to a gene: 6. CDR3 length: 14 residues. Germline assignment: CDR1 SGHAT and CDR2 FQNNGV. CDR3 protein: CASSYRGGPETQYF. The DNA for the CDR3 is TGTGCCAGCAGCTACCGGGGGGGCCCGGAGACCCAGTACTTC.

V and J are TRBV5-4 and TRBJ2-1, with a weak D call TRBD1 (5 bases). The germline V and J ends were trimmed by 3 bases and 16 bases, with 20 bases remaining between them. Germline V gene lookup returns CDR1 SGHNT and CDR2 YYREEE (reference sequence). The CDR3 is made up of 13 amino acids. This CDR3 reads CASSSLDTPFLFF. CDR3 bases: TGTGCCAGCAGCTCGCTGGACACCCCATTCCTATTCTTC. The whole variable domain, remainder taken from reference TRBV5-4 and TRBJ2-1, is ETGVTQSPTHLIKTRGQQVTLRCSSQSGHNTVSWYQQALGQGPQFIFQYYREEENGRGNFPPRFSGLQFPNYSSELNVNALELDDSALYLCASSSLDTPFLFFGPGTRLTVL.

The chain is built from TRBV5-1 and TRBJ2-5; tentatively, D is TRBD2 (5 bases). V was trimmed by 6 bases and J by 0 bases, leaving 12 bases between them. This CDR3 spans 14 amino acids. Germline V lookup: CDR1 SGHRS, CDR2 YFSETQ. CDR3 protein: CASTTGSYQETQYF. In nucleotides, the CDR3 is TGCGCCAGCACAACGGGATCGTACCAAGAGACCCAGTACTTC.

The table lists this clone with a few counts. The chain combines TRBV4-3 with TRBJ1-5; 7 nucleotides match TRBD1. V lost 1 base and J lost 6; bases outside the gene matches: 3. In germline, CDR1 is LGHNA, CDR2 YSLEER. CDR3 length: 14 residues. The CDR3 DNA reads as TGCGCCAGCAGCCAAGGGCAGGGGGTTCAGCCCCAGCATTTT. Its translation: CASSQGQGVQPQHF.

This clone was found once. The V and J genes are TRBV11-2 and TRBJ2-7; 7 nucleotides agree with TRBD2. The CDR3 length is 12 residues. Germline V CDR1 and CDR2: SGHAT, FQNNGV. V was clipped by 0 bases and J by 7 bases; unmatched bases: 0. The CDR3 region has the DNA TGTGCCAGCAGCTTAGATAGCGGGGAGCAGTACTTC. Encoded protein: CASSLDSGEQYF.

The CDR3 loop reads CASSLPEGLNRNQPQHF. CDR3 bases: TGTGCCAGCAGCCTCCCGGAGGGCTTAAACCGCAATCAGCCCCAGCATTTT. The chain recombines TRBV7-2 with TRBJ1-5; D is undetermined. Germline assignment: CDR1 SGHTA and CDR2 FQGNSA. The length of the CDR3 is 17 residues. Trimming left V 5 bases short and J 2 bases short, with 19 bases between.

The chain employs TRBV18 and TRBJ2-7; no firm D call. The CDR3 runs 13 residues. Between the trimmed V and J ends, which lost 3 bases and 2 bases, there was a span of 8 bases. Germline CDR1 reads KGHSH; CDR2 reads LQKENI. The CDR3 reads CASSPASAYEQYF. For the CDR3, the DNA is TGTGCCAGCTCACCGGCCTCAGCCTACGAGCAGTACTTC.

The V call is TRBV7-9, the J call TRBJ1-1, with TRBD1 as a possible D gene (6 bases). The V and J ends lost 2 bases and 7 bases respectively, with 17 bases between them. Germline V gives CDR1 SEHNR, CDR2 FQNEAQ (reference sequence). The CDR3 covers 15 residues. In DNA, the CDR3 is TGTGCCAGCAGCTTAACATGGCAGGGGAAGGATGAAGCTTTCTTT. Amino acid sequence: CASSLTWQGKDEAFF.

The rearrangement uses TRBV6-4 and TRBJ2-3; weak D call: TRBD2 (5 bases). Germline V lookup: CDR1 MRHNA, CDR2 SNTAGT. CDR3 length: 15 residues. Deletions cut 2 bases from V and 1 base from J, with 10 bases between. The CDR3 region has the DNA TGTGCCAGCAGTGACCGGGCTAGCCGCACAGATACGCAGTATTTT. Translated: CASSDRASRTDTQYF.

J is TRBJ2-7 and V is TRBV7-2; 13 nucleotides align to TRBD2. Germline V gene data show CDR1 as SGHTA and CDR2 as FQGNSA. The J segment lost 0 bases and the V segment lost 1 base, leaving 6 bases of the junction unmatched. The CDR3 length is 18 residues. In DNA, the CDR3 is TGTGCCAGCAGCTTAGTTTTGGGACTAGCGGGGACCTCCTACGAGCAGTACTTC. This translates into CASSLVLGLAGTSYEQYF.

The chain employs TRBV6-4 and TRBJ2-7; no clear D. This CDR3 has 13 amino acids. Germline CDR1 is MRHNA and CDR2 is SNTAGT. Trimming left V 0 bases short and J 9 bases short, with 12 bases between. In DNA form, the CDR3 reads TGTGCCAGCAGTGACTCGATTTCACGAGGGCAGTACTTC. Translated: CASSDSISRGQYF.

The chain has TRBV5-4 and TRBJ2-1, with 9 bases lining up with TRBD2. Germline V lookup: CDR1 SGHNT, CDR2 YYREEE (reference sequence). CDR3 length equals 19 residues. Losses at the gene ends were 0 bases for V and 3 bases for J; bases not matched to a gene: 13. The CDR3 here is CASSLDAGGAGKHYNEQFF. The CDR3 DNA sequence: TGTGCCAGCAGCTTGGATGCGGGGGGGGCAGGGAAACACTACAATGAGCAGTTCTTC.

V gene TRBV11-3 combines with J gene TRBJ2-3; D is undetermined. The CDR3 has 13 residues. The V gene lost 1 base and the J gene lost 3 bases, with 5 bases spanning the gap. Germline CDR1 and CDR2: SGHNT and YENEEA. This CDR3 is CASSLAQTDTQYF. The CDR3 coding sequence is TGTGCCAGCAGCTTAGCCCAAACAGATACGCAGTATTTT.

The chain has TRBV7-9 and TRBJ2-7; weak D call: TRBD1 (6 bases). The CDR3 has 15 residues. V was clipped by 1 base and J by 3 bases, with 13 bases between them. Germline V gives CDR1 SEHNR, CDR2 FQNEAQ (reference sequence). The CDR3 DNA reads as TGTGCCAGCAGCTTAGGTGGGCAGGGGCACTACGAGCAGTACTTC. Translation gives CASSLGGQGHYEQYF.

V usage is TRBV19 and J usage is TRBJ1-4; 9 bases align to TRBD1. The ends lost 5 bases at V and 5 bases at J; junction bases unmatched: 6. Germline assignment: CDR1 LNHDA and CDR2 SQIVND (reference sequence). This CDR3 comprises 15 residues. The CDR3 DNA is TGTGCCAGTAGTTCTTCCGGGACAGGGAATGAAAAACTGTTTTTT. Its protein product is CASSSSGTGNEKLFF.

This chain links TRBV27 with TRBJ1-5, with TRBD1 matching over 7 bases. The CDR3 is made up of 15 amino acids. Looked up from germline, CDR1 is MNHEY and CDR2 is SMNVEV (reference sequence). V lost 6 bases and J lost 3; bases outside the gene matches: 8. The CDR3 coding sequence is TGTGCCAGCAGGAGACAGGGTGGGAACAATCAGCCCCAGCATTTT. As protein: CASRRQGGNNQPQHF.

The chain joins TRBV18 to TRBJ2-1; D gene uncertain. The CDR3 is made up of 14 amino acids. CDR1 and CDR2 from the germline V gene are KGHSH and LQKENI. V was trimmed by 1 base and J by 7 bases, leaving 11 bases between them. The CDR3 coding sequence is TGTGCCAGCTCACCACTTGTCCTGGAGAATGAGCAGTTCTTC. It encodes CASSPLVLENEQFF.

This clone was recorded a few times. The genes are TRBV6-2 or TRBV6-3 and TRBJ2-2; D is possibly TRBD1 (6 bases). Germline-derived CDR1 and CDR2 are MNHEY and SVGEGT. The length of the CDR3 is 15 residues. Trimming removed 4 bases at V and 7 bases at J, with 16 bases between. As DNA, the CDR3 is TGTGCCAGCAGTTCCCCGGGACACAAAAGCGGGGAGCTGTTTTTT. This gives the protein CASSSPGHKSGELFF.

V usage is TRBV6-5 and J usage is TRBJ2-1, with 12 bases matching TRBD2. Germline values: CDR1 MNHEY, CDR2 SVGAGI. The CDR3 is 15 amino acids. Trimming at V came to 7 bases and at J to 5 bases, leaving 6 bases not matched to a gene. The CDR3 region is CASNKGTSGHNEQFF. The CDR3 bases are TGTGCCAGCAATAAAGGGACTAGCGGGCACAATGAGCAGTTCTTC.

The CDR3 region is CASSFSGSEETQYF. CDR3 nucleotides: TGTGCCAGCAGCTTTTCGGGGTCTGAGGAGACCCAGTACTTC. The chain has TRBV5-6 and TRBJ2-5; maybe TRBD2 (5 bases). V lost 2 bases and J lost 5, with 13 bases in between. The length of the CDR3 is 14 residues. Germline-derived CDR1 and CDR2 are SGHDT and YYEEEE.

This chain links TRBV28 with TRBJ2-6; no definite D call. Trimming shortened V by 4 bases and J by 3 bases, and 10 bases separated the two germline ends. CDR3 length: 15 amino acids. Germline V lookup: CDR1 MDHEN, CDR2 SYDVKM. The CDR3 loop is CASSSQTYGANVLTF. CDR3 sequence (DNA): TGTGCCAGCAGTTCTCAGACTTATGGGGCCAACGTCCTGACTTTC. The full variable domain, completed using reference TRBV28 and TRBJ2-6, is DVKVTQSSRYLVKRTGEKVFLECVQDMDHENMFWYRQDPGLGLRLIYFSYDVKMKEKGDIPEGYSVSREKKERFSLILESASTNQTSMYLCASSSQTYGANVLTFGAGSRLTVL.

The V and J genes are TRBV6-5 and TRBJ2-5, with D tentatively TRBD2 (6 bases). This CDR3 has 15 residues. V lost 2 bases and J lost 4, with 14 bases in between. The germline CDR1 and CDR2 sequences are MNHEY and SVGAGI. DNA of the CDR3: TGTGCCAGCAGTTACCCGGGGGTGGGTGGAGAGACCCAGTACTTC. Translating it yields CASSYPGVGGETQYF.

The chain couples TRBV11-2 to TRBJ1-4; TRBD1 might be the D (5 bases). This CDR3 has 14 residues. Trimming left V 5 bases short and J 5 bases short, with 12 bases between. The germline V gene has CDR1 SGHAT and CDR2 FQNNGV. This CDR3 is CASSVGLTNEKLFF. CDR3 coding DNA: TGTGCCAGCAGCGTGGGACTCACGAATGAAAAACTGTTTTTT.

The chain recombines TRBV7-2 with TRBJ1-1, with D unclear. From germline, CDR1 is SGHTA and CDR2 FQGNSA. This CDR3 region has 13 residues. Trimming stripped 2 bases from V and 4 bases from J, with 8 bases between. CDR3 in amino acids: CASSLSSSTEAFF. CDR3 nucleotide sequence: TGTGCCAGCAGCTTATCGAGTTCCACTGAAGCTTTCTTT.

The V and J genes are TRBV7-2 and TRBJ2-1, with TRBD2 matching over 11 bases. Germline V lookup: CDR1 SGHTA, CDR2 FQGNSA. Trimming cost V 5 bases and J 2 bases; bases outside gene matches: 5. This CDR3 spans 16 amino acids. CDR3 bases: TGTGCCAGCAGCCTGAAACTAGCGGGGGCCTACAATGAGCAGTTCTTC. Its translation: CASSLKLAGAYNEQFF. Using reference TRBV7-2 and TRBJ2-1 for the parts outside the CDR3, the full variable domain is GAGVSQSPSNKVTEKGKDVELRCDPISGHTALYWYRQSLGQGLEFLIYFQGNSAPDKSGLPSDRFSAERTGGSVSTLTIQRTQQEDSAVYLCASSLKLAGAYNEQFFGPGTRLTVL.

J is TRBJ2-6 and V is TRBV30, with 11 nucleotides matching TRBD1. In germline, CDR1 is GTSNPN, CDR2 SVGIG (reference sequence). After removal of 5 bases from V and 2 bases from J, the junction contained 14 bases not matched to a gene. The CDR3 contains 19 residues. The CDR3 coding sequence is TGTGCCTGGCCTCCCCCGGACAGGGGGCTCGGTACTGGGGCCAACGTCCTGACTTTC. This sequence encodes CAWPPPDRGLGTGANVLTF.